A selection of T cell receptor beta chains follows, all from one sample in a study of CD8 T cells in ankylosing spondylitis. TCRdb reprocessed the 5' RACE reads with MiXCR, giving one entry per CDR3 protein. This table holds about 330,000 distinct CDR3 sequences, less than 10% found once. Sequenced input: blood, either unsorted or a sorted T cell fraction (not recorded which). Receptors were obtained from a male donor with ankylosing spondylitis. The CDR3 runs from the conserved cysteine through the conserved F or W. The order of the fields is CDR3 length, J gene, clone size, D gene, V gene, CDR3 protein, CDR3 DNA. D genes are given only for firm matches. Clone size, where shown, is once, few, many, or a class for clones that have expanded.

>14|TRBJ1-1|many|TRBD1|TRBV6-1
CASSKDRRDTEAFF
TGTGCCAGCAGCAAGGACAGGCGGGACACTGAAGCTTTCTTT
>15|TRBJ2-3|NA|NA|TRBV9
CASSYGLHSADTQYF
TGTGCCAGCAGTTACGGACTACACTCAGCAGATACGCAGTATTTT
>16|TRBJ2-5|NA|TRBD2|TRBV2
CASSEMVVAGQETQYF
TGTGCCAGCAGTGAAATGGTCGTAGCGGGGCAAGAGACCCAGTACTTC
>12|TRBJ2-1|many|NA|TRBV20-1
CSAIQGTSEQFF
TGCAGTGCCATACAGGGTACTAGTGAGCAGTTCTTC
>16|TRBJ2-1|many|NA|TRBV24-1
CATSDSAAERYNEQFF
TGTGCCACCAGTGATTCCGCAGCGGAGAGATACAATGAGCAGTTCTTC
>15|TRBJ2-1|few|NA|TRBV6-2/TRBV6-3
CASANLFREQNEQFF
TGTGCCAGCGCTAATCTTTTTCGGGAGCAGAATGAGCAGTTCTTC
>18|TRBJ2-2|many|TRBD2|TRBV4-1
CASSQWTSGRKGTGELFF
TGCGCCAGCAGCCAGTGGACTAGCGGGAGAAAGGGAACCGGGGAGCTGTTTTTT
>15|TRBJ1-5|NA|TRBD1|TRBV19
CASSSGQGANQPQHF
TGTGCCAGTAGTTCCGGACAGGGGGCTAATCAGCCCCAGCATTTT
>15|TRBJ2-3|many|TRBD2|TRBV4-1
CASSQNSGIGNTQYF
TGCGCCAGCAGCCAGAATAGCGGGATTGGGAATACGCAGTATTTT
>18|TRBJ2-1|many|TRBD2|TRBV20-1
CSARKGTSGISSYNEQFF
TGCAGTGCTAGGAAAGGGACTAGCGGGATTAGCTCCTACAATGAGCAGTTCTTC
>14|TRBJ2-1|many|NA|TRBV5-1
CASSLGTSYNEQFF
TGCGCCAGCAGCTTGGGAACCTCCTACAATGAGCAGTTCTTC
>15|TRBJ2-3|NA|TRBD1|TRBV7-9
CASTPRGIGTDTQYF
TGTGCCAGCACCCCCAGGGGGATAGGCACAGATACGCAGTATTTT
>18|TRBJ2-6|few|NA|TRBV29-1
CSVEAAAPENSGANVLTF
TGCAGCGTTGAGGCAGCCGCCCCAGAGAACTCTGGGGCCAACGTCCTGACTTTC
>13|TRBJ1-1|NA|NA|TRBV29-1
CSVGKAVNTEAFF
TGCAGCGTTGGGAAGGCCGTGAACACTGAAGCTTTCTTT
>14|TRBJ1-2|many|NA|TRBV5-6
CASSFPTDYYGYTF
TGTGCCAGCAGCTTCCCGACGGACTACTATGGCTACACCTTC
>12|TRBJ1-6|few|NA|TRBV20-1
CSARDRNSPLHF
TGCAGTGCTAGAGACAGAAATTCACCCCTCCACTTT
>11|TRBJ2-5|NA|NA|TRBV30
CAWSLAPTQYF
TGTGCCTGGAGTCTCGCCCCTACCCAGTACTTC
>16|TRBJ1-1|NA|NA|TRBV5-1
CASSLEQGWARTEAFF
TGCGCCAGCAGCTTGGAACAGGGATGGGCCCGCACTGAAGCTTTCTTT
>13|TRBJ2-3|few|NA|TRBV7-3
CASSLSGSRAQYF
TGTGCCAGCAGCTTAAGCGGCTCGCGGGCGCAGTATTTT
>15|TRBJ2-7|NA|NA|TRBV12-3/TRBV12-4
CASSLHGTTPYEQYF
TGTGCCAGCAGCCTACACGGGACAACCCCTTACGAGCAGTACTTC